Following are 26 T cell receptor beta chains from one sample sequenced in a study of shared clonotypes between healthy human individuals. CD8 cells classed as naive were CD45RO-negative and positively selected for CCR7, excluding terminally differentiated effector memory CD45RA+ cells. The table came from immunoSEQ multiplex PCR; TCRdb's copy has only in-frame clones and leaves some out. The data hold millions of clones, with approximately 95% observed a single time. Sequencing input: naive CD8+ T cells sorted from blood. Receptors originate from a man between 18 and 35 years old in good health.

This clone was seen once. The chain employs TRBV2 and TRBJ1-5; possibly TRBD1 for D (6 bases). This CDR3 has 16 residues. Looked up from germline, CDR1 is SNHLY and CDR2 is FYNNEI. Deletions cut 7 bases from V and 4 bases from J, with 20 bases between. CDR3 in amino acids: CASMMEGTPRNQPQHF. CDR3 nucleotide sequence: TGTGCCAGCATGATGGAGGGGACACCCCGGAATCAGCCCCAGCATTTT. The whole variable domain, remainder taken from reference TRBV2 and TRBJ1-5, is EPEVTQTPSHQVTQMGQEVILRCVPISNHLYFYWYRQILGQKVEFLVSFYNNEISEKSEIFDDQFSVERPDGSNFTLKIRSTKLEDSAMYFCASMMEGTPRNQPQHFGDGTRLSIL.

The rearrangement joins TRBV20-1 to TRBJ2-7; D perhaps matches TRBD2 (5 bases). Germline V gives CDR1 DFQATT, CDR2 SNEGSKA (reference sequence). Trimming stripped 6 bases from V and 4 bases from J, with 10 bases between. The CDR3 loop spans 11 amino acids. CDR3 region: CSADLSYEQYF. The CDR3 nucleotides read TGCAGTGCGGACTTGTCGTACGAGCAGTACTTC.

The V and J genes are TRBV4-3 and TRBJ2-5; either TRBD1 or TRBD2 may supply D (6 bases each). This CDR3 spans 14 amino acids. V shed 1 base and J shed 5 bases, with 11 bases lying between them. From germline, CDR1 is LGHNA and CDR2 YSLEER. CDR3 coding DNA: TGCGCCAGCAGCCAAGTCCAGGGGACTGAGACCCAGTACTTC. This encodes CASSQVQGTETQYF.

The rearrangement links TRBV13 to TRBJ2-2; no firm D call. Trimming pared 4 bases from V and 1 base from J, leaving 4 bases between. CDR3 size: 13 residues. Germline-derived CDR1 and CDR2 are PRHDT and FYEKMQ (reference sequence). CDR3 sequence (DNA): TGTGCCAGCAGCTATGGGAACACCGGGGAGCTGTTTTTT. Translating it yields CASSYGNTGELFF. Full variable domain (missing parts from reference TRBV13 and TRBJ2-2): AAGVIQSPRHLIKEKRETATLKCYPIPRHDTVYWYQQGPGQDPQFLISFYEKMQSDKGSIPDRFSAQQFSDYHSELNMSSLELGDSALYFCASSYGNTGELFFGEGSRLTVL.

V and J are TRBV19 and TRBJ2-5; 10 bases are shared with TRBD2. The germline V gene has CDR1 LNHDA and CDR2 SQIVND (reference sequence). V was clipped by 4 bases and J by 9 bases; unmatched bases: 5. The CDR3 length is 13 residues. CDR3 bases: TGTGCCAGTAGTACCCTAGCGGGGGAGCCCCAGTACTTC. The encoded protein is CASSTLAGEPQYF.

The chain links TRBV19 to TRBJ2-7; D possibly matches TRBD1 or TRBD2 (5 bases each). This CDR3 comprises 14 residues. From germline, CDR1 is LNHDA and CDR2 SQIVND (reference sequence). V lost 3 bases, J lost 7 bases, and 16 bases lay in between. Here the CDR3 reads CASSIGATPWEQYF. DNA for the CDR3: TGTGCCAGTAGTATCGGGGCAACCCCTTGGGAGCAGTACTTC.

The chain couples TRBV30 to TRBJ1-5; maybe TRBD1 (5 bases). The CDR3 loop spans 18 amino acids. Germline assignment: CDR1 GTSNPN and CDR2 SVGIG (reference sequence). V was clipped by 0 bases and J by 1 base, with 19 bases between them. The CDR3 bases are TGTGCCTGGAGTGTACTGTCGCGGGGCCCGGAAAGCAATCAGCCCCAGCATTTT. This translates into CAWSVLSRGPESNQPQHF. The full variable domain, with the rest looked up from reference TRBV30 and TRBJ1-5, is SQTIHQWPATLVQPVGSPLSLECTVEGTSNPNLYWYRQAAGRGLQLLFYSVGIGQISSEVPQNLSASRPQDRQFILSSKKLLLSDSGFYLCAWSVLSRGPESNQPQHFGDGTRLSIL.

This clone was observed once. This chain joins TRBV5-1 and TRBJ1-1, with a weak D call TRBD1 (6 bases). Trimming took off 1 base at V and 4 bases at J, with 11 bases between the two ends. CDR3 size: 14 residues. The germline V gene encodes CDR1 SGHRS and CDR2 YFSETQ. The CDR3 sequence: CASSLSTGSTEAFF. In nucleotides, the CDR3 is TGCGCCAGCAGCTTGTCTACAGGGTCCACTGAAGCTTTCTTT.

Of note for this clone: Other DNA sequences in this specimen translate into the identical CDR3. Written as DNA, the CDR3 is TGTGCCATCAGTGAGTCTCCTAGCGGGGGGACGGAGACCCAGTACTTC. Translation gives CAISESPSGGTETQYF. V is TRBV10-3 and J is TRBJ2-5, with TRBD2 identical over 11 bases. Germline loops: CDR1 ENHRY, CDR2 SYGVKD. The CDR3 has 16 residues. The J segment lost 5 bases and the V segment lost 0 bases, leaving 5 bases of the junction unmatched.

V and J are TRBV28 and TRBJ2-1, with a possible D match to TRBD2 (5 bases). CDR1 MDHEN and CDR2 SYDVKM come from the germline V gene. The V end lost 2 bases, the J end lost 0 bases, and 8 bases lay between the germline ends. The CDR3 is made up of 15 amino acids. The CDR3 sequence is CASSLGSSSYNEQFF. Written as DNA, the CDR3 is TGTGCCAGCAGTTTAGGGAGTAGCTCCTACAATGAGCAGTTCTTC.

This chain uses TRBV15 with TRBJ2-5; TRBD1 or TRBD2 may be the D gene (5 bases each). CDR1 and CDR2 (germline): LNHNV, YYDKDF (reference sequence). There are 14 residues in the CDR3. Trimming removed 1 base from V and 1 base from J, with 7 bases in between. The CDR3 DNA reads as TGTGCCACCAGCAGAGCCGGGGCCCAAGAGACCCAGTACTTC. As protein: CATSRAGAQETQYF. Based on the CDR3 plus reference TRBV15 and TRBJ2-5, the full variable domain is DAMVIQNPRYQVTQFGKPVTLSCSQTLNHNVMYWYQQKSSQAPKLLFHYYDKDFNNEADTPDNFQSRRPNTSFCFLDIRSPGLGDTAMYLCATSRAGAQETQYFGPGTRLLVL.

This CDR3 reads CASSLGFAYEQYF. CDR3 DNA: TGTGCCAGCAGCCTCGGATTCGCCTACGAGCAGTACTTC. V usage is TRBV11-3 and J usage is TRBJ2-7, with no clear D. There are 13 residues in the CDR3. From germline, CDR1 is SGHNT and CDR2 YENEEA. Trimming took off 5 bases at V and 2 bases at J, with 10 bases between the two ends.

The chain is built from TRBV14 and TRBJ1-6; D might be TRBD1 (5 bases). V lost 0 bases and J 10 bases, leaving 13 bases between the germline ends. CDR3 length: 15 amino acids. Germline V gene data show CDR1 as SGHDN and CDR2 as FVKESK. DNA for the CDR3: TGTGCCAGCAGCCAAGATGGGGTAGGGGCCTCACCCCTCCACTTT. This codes for CASSQDGVGASPLHF.

The chain combines TRBV5-1 with TRBJ1-1, with D uncertain. Trimming took off 2 bases at V and 6 bases at J, with 5 bases between the two ends. There are 11 residues in the CDR3. Germline V gene lookup returns CDR1 SGHRS and CDR2 YFSETQ. CDR3 in amino acids: CASSLNAEAFF. The CDR3 DNA is TGCGCCAGCAGCTTAAACGCTGAAGCTTTCTTT.

The rearrangement joins TRBV28 to TRBJ2-2, with D unresolved. Germline assignment: CDR1 MDHEN and CDR2 SYDVKM. This CDR3 has 15 residues. V gave up 5 bases and J gave up 7 bases, with 17 bases separating them. Written as DNA, the CDR3 is TGTGCCAGCAGTCGAAAAACGGTGAGGAGCGGGGAGCTGTTTTTT. This gives the protein CASSRKTVRSGELFF.

The rearrangement uses TRBV6-1 and TRBJ2-7; TRBD1 or TRBD2 may be the D gene (5 bases each). The CDR3 has 11 amino acids. V lost 8 bases, J lost 2 bases, and 7 bases lay in between. The germline CDR1 and CDR2 sequences are MNHNS and SASEGT. The CDR3 DNA is TGTGCCAGCTGGGGGACCTACGAGCAGTACTTC. Its translation is CASWGTYEQYF.

V gene TRBV2 combines with J gene TRBJ1-5; TRBD1 agrees at 10 bases. The CDR3 extends over 14 amino acids. The germline V gene encodes CDR1 SNHLY and CDR2 FYNNEI. V shed 3 bases, J shed 7 bases, and the junction held 3 bases outside the gene matches. In nucleotides, the CDR3 is TGTGCCAGCAGTGACGGACAGGGGGAGCAGCCCCAGCATTTT. It is translated as CASSDGQGEQPQHF.

The J gene is TRBJ1-4, the V gene TRBV6-1, with D perhaps TRBD1 (6 bases). The V end lost 2 bases, the J end lost 0 bases, and 16 bases lay between the germline ends. The germline gives CDR1 MNHNS, CDR2 SASEGT. The CDR3 extends over 18 amino acids. DNA for the CDR3: TGTGCCAGCAGTGAATGGGCCTTAGGGGGACCAACTAATGAAAAACTGTTTTTT. This codes for CASSEWALGGPTNEKLFF.

The chain has TRBV4-1 and TRBJ2-7, with 9 nucleotides matching TRBD2. The length of the CDR3 is 12 residues. Unmatched junction bases numbered 1, after V lost 4 bases and J lost 6 bases. Germline V lookup: CDR1 MGHRA, CDR2 YSYEKL. The CDR3 loop is CASSRGGVEQYF. CDR3 in DNA: TGCGCCAGCAGCCGCGGGGGGGTCGAGCAGTACTTC.

The CDR3 nucleotides read TGTGCCAGCAGTGAAGCCCTCGGGCAGATCTATAATTCACCCCTCCACTTT. Protein sequence: CASSEALGQIYNSPLHF. This chain links TRBV2 with TRBJ1-6, with no clear D. This CDR3 comprises 17 residues. Germline-derived CDR1 and CDR2 are SNHLY and FYNNEI. The germline V and J ends were trimmed by 0 bases and 3 bases, with 12 bases remaining between them.

This rearrangement joins TRBV7-9 to TRBJ1-1; D unresolved. CDR3 length: 13 residues. The V end lost 3 bases, the J end lost 6 bases, and 11 bases lay between the germline ends. Germline values: CDR1 SEHNR, CDR2 FQNEAQ (reference sequence). The CDR3 sequence: CASSFLVSPEAFF. For the CDR3, the DNA is TGTGCCAGCAGCTTCCTGGTTTCCCCTGAAGCTTTCTTT.

The sample holds one count of this clone. The chain employs TRBV30 and TRBJ1-1; a weak D match, TRBD1 (5 bases). The CDR3 consists of 13 residues. Trimming removed 2 bases from V and 4 bases from J, with 11 bases in between. Looked up from germline, CDR1 is GTSNPN and CDR2 is SVGIG (reference sequence). CDR3 coding DNA: TGTGCCTGGAGTCCCCTGGGGGGCACTGAAGCTTTCTTT. This translates into CAWSPLGGTEAFF.

CDR3 nucleotide sequence: TGCGCCAGCAGCTTGAGGGGACAGGGTAGCGGGAAGGACACTGAAGCTTTCTTT. Translated: CASSLRGQGSGKDTEAFF. This chain joins TRBV5-1 and TRBJ1-1; 9 bases map to TRBD1. The germline V gene has CDR1 SGHRS and CDR2 YFSETQ. V shed 1 base and J 3 bases; nucleotides not matched to a gene: 13. This CDR3 contains 18 residues.

The V and J genes are TRBV7-8 and TRBJ2-1, with D uncertain. V lost 5 bases to trimming and J lost 5 bases, with 10 bases between them. The CDR3 spans 13 residues. The germline V gene encodes CDR1 SGHVS and CDR2 FQNEAQ. This chain's CDR3 is CASSLSLNNEQFF. The DNA of the CDR3 is TGTGCCAGCAGCCTTTCCCTAAACAATGAGCAGTTCTTC.

J is TRBJ2-1 and V is TRBV7-9, with D maybe TRBD1 (6 bases). V lost 0 bases to trimming and J lost 10 bases, with 10 bases between them. The CDR3 totals 13 residues. The germline gives CDR1 SEHNR, CDR2 FQNEAQ (reference sequence). The CDR3 bases are TGTGCCAGCAGCTTAGCGCTGCAGGGGGAGCAGTTCTTC. This encodes CASSLALQGEQFF. Variable domain in full (rest from reference TRBV7-9 and TRBJ2-1): DTGVSQNPRHKITKRGQNVTFRCDPISEHNRLYWYRQTLGQGPEFLTYFQNEAQLEKSRLLSDRFSAERPKGSFSTLEIQRTEQGDSAMYLCASSLALQGEQFFGPGTRLTVL.

This clone showed up just a few times. This sequence joins TRBV6-1 and TRBJ1-5; D ambiguous. CDR1 is MNHNS, CDR2 SASEGT, per germline. CDR3 length: 11 residues. Trimming shortened V by 8 bases and J by 2 bases, and 4 bases separated the two germline ends. The CDR3: CASEGNQPQHF. For the CDR3, the DNA is TGTGCCAGCGAAGGCAATCAGCCCCAGCATTTT.